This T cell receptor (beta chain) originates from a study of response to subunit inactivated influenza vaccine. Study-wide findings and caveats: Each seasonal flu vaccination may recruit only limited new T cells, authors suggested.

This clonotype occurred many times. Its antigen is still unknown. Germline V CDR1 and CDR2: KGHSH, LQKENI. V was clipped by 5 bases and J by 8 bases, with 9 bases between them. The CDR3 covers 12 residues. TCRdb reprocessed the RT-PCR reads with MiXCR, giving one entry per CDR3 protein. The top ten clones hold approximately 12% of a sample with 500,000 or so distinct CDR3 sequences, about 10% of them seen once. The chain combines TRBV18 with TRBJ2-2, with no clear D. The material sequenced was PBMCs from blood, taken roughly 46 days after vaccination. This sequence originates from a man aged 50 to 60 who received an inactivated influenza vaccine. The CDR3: CASSAGRGELFF. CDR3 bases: TGTGCCAGCTCAGCCGGACGAGGGGAGCTGTTTTTT.